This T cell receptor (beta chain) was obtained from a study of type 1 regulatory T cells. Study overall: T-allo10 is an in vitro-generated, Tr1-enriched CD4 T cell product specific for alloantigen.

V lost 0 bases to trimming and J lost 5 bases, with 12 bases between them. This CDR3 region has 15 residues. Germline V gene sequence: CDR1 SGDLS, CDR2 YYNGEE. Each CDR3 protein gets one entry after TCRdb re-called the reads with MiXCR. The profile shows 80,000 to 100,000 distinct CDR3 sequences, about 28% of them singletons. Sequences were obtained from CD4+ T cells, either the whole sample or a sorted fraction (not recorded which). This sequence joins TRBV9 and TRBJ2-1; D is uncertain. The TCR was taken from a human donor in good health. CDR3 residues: CASSVAQILDNEQFF. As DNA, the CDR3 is TGTGCCAGCAGCGTAGCTCAGATACTGGACAATGAGCAGTTCTTC. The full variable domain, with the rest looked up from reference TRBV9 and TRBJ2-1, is DSGVTQTPKHLITATGQRVTLRCSPRSGDLSVYWYQQSLDQGLQFLIQYYNGEERAKGNILERFSAQQFPDLHSELNLSSLELGDSALYFCASSVAQILDNEQFFGPGTRLTVL.